Listed below are T cell receptor beta chains from one sample, sequenced in a study of blood T cell repertoires in COVID-19. Only in-frame clones appear in the TCRdb table, and some are missing; sequencing was by immunoSEQ multiplex PCR. Of around 190,000 clones in the sample, 85% to 90% were seen once. The sample was peripheral blood. All receptors come from a human donor in a cohort sampled during active COVID-19. CDR3s include the opening cysteine and the closing phenylalanine or tryptophan. Each record gives: CDR3 protein, CDR3 DNA, V gene, D gene, clone size, J gene. A D gene is named only where the DNA matches it firmly. Not all rows give a size; the values are once, few, many and, for expanded clones, a class.

cdr3_aa: CASSYPGTPEQFF
cdr3_nt: TGTGCCAGCAGTTACCCCGGGACTCCTGAGCAGTTCTTC
v_call: TRBV12-3/TRBV12-4
d_call: NA
clone_size: NA
j_call: TRBJ2-1

cdr3_aa: CSVEPLSGRDGYTF
cdr3_nt: TGCAGCGTTGAACCCCTGTCGGGGAGGGATGGCTACACCTTC
v_call: TRBV29-1
d_call: NA
clone_size: NA
j_call: TRBJ1-2

cdr3_aa: CASQAEFSGLLGSQYF
cdr3_nt: TGTGCCAGCCAGGCGGAGTTTAGCGGCCTTCTAGGGTCCCAGTACTTC
v_call: TRBV19
d_call: NA
clone_size: NA
j_call: TRBJ2-5

cdr3_aa: CAWRVGVYEQYF
cdr3_nt: TGTGCCTGGAGGGTCGGAGTATACGAGCAGTACTTC
v_call: TRBV30
d_call: NA
clone_size: NA
j_call: TRBJ2-7

cdr3_aa: CASSPPGAGELFF
cdr3_nt: TGTGCCAGCTCACCCCCCGGGGCCGGGGAGCTGTTTTTT
v_call: TRBV18
d_call: NA
clone_size: NA
j_call: TRBJ2-2

cdr3_aa: CASLPIQESSYNSPLHF
cdr3_nt: TGTGCCAGCCTACCGATACAGGAGAGCTCCTATAATTCACCCCTCCACTTT
v_call: TRBV28
d_call: NA
clone_size: NA
j_call: TRBJ1-6

cdr3_aa: CASSYGQTGVITEAFF
cdr3_nt: TGTGCCAGCAGTTACGGTCAGACCGGGGTGATCACTGAAGCTTTCTTT
v_call: TRBV6-5
d_call: NA
clone_size: once
j_call: TRBJ1-1

cdr3_aa: CASSQEATVSGNTIYF
cdr3_nt: TGCGCCAGCAGCCAAGAGGCGACAGTCTCTGGAAACACCATATATTTT
v_call: TRBV4-3
d_call: NA
clone_size: NA
j_call: TRBJ1-3

cdr3_aa: CASSLGQGGTQPQHF
cdr3_nt: TGTGCCAGCAGCTTAGGACAGGGCGGTACCCAGCCCCAGCATTTT
v_call: TRBV11-2
d_call: TRBD1
clone_size: NA
j_call: TRBJ1-5

cdr3_aa: CASSTPLAERETQYF
cdr3_nt: TGTGCCAGCAGTACCCCCTTGGCGGAAAGAGAGACCCAGTACTTC
v_call: TRBV6-2/TRBV6-3
d_call: NA
clone_size: few
j_call: TRBJ2-5

cdr3_aa: CAIRPTSGAGQETQYF
cdr3_nt: TGTGCCATCAGACCGACTAGCGGGGCGGGACAAGAGACCCAGTACTTC
v_call: TRBV10-3
d_call: TRBD2
clone_size: NA
j_call: TRBJ2-5

cdr3_aa: CSVRGGEIYEQYF
cdr3_nt: TGCAGCGTTAGAGGGGGCGAGATCTACGAGCAGTACTTC
v_call: TRBV29-1
d_call: TRBD1
clone_size: NA
j_call: TRBJ2-7

cdr3_aa: CASSLTSGGFADTQYF
cdr3_nt: TGCGCCAGCAGCTTAACTAGCGGGGGGTTCGCAGATACGCAGTATTTT
v_call: TRBV5-1
d_call: TRBD2
clone_size: NA
j_call: TRBJ2-3

cdr3_aa: CASSPGQMGDTEAFF
cdr3_nt: TGTGCCAGCAGCCCGGGACAGATGGGGGACACTGAAGCTTTCTTT
v_call: TRBV7-9
d_call: TRBD1
clone_size: once
j_call: TRBJ1-1

cdr3_aa: CAWSVWDNDGYTF
cdr3_nt: TGTGCCTGGAGTGTATGGGACAACGATGGCTACACCTTC
v_call: TRBV30
d_call: NA
clone_size: NA
j_call: TRBJ1-2

cdr3_aa: CASSSRGWNTEAFF
cdr3_nt: TGTGCCAGCAGCTCCAGGGGCTGGAACACTGAAGCTTTCTTT
v_call: TRBV13
d_call: NA
clone_size: once
j_call: TRBJ1-1

cdr3_aa: CAWSVLRNTEAFF
cdr3_nt: TGTGCCTGGAGTGTACTGAGGAACACTGAAGCTTTCTTT
v_call: TRBV30
d_call: NA
clone_size: NA
j_call: TRBJ1-1

cdr3_aa: CASSERQGIRGYTF
cdr3_nt: TGTGCCAGCAGTGAAAGACAGGGTATACGTGGCTACACCTTC
v_call: TRBV2
d_call: TRBD1
clone_size: NA
j_call: TRBJ1-2

cdr3_aa: CSVGQGAREKLFF
cdr3_nt: TGCAGCGTCGGACAGGGGGCTAGGGAAAAACTGTTTTTT
v_call: TRBV29-1
d_call: TRBD1
clone_size: NA
j_call: TRBJ1-4

cdr3_aa: CASGDSAYGYTF
cdr3_nt: TGCGCCAGCGGGGACAGCGCGTATGGCTACACCTTC
v_call: TRBV10-2
d_call: TRBD1
clone_size: NA
j_call: TRBJ1-2

cdr3_aa: CASSLAGVGNTIYF
cdr3_nt: TGCGCCAGCAGCTTGGCGGGAGTAGGAAACACCATATATTTT
v_call: TRBV5-1
d_call: NA
clone_size: NA
j_call: TRBJ1-3

cdr3_aa: CASSLRQGGSYGYTF
cdr3_nt: TGTGCCAGCAGCCTCAGGCAGGGCGGGAGCTATGGCTACACCTTC
v_call: TRBV7-8
d_call: NA
clone_size: NA
j_call: TRBJ1-2

cdr3_aa: CASSSSPQETQYF
cdr3_nt: TGCGCCAGCAGCTCCTCCCCCCAAGAGACCCAGTACTTC
v_call: TRBV5-1
d_call: NA
clone_size: NA
j_call: TRBJ2-5

cdr3_aa: CASTLEVTGGTQYF
cdr3_nt: TGTGCCAGCACCCTAGAGGTTACAGGGGGGACCCAGTACTTC
v_call: TRBV7-9
d_call: TRBD1
clone_size: NA
j_call: TRBJ2-5

cdr3_aa: CSVGAGQSSRELFF
cdr3_nt: TGCAGCGTTGGGGCGGGGCAGTCCAGCCGGGAGCTGTTTTTT
v_call: TRBV29-1
d_call: NA
clone_size: NA
j_call: TRBJ2-2

cdr3_aa: CASSRGTEQETQYF
cdr3_nt: TGTGCCAGCAGTCGTGGGACAGAACAAGAGACCCAGTACTTC
v_call: TRBV6-5
d_call: TRBD1
clone_size: NA
j_call: TRBJ2-5

cdr3_aa: CASSQDSGRGNTIYF
cdr3_nt: TGCGCCAGCAGCCAAGATTCCGGCAGGGGAAACACCATATATTTT
v_call: TRBV4-3
d_call: NA
clone_size: NA
j_call: TRBJ1-3

cdr3_aa: CAISEVGEETQYF
cdr3_nt: TGTGCCATCAGTGAGGTCGGAGAAGAGACCCAGTACTTC
v_call: TRBV10-3
d_call: NA
clone_size: NA
j_call: TRBJ2-5

cdr3_aa: CASSIGSGQGRETQYF
cdr3_nt: TGTGCCAGTAGTATAGGTTCGGGACAGGGGCGGGAGACCCAGTACTTC
v_call: TRBV19
d_call: TRBD1
clone_size: NA
j_call: TRBJ2-5

cdr3_aa: CASSSSGTVIRGSPLHF
cdr3_nt: TGTGCCAGCAGCTCCTCCGGGACAGTCATTCGGGGTTCACCCCTCCACTTT
v_call: TRBV7-8
d_call: TRBD1
clone_size: NA
j_call: TRBJ1-6

cdr3_aa: CASSIRGISPLHF
cdr3_nt: TGTGCCAGTAGTATAAGGGGAATCTCACCCCTCCACTTT
v_call: TRBV19
d_call: NA
clone_size: NA
j_call: TRBJ1-6

cdr3_aa: CATSDLGLAGASGDTQYF
cdr3_nt: TGTGCCACCAGTGATTTAGGACTAGCGGGAGCCTCCGGAGATACGCAGTATTTT
v_call: TRBV24-1
d_call: TRBD2
clone_size: NA
j_call: TRBJ2-3

cdr3_aa: CSASIRGAGYTF
cdr3_nt: TGCAGTGCAAGTATCCGGGGGGCTGGCTACACCTTC
v_call: TRBV20-1
d_call: NA
clone_size: NA
j_call: TRBJ1-2

cdr3_aa: CASSPGQGNTEAFF
cdr3_nt: TGTGCCAGCAGCCCGGGACAGGGGAACACTGAAGCTTTCTTT
v_call: TRBV5-6
d_call: TRBD1
clone_size: NA
j_call: TRBJ1-1

cdr3_aa: CASSPLTGASYEQYF
cdr3_nt: TGCGCCAGCAGCCCTCTTACTGGAGCTTCCTACGAGCAGTACTTC
v_call: TRBV10-2
d_call: NA
clone_size: once
j_call: TRBJ2-7

cdr3_aa: CASSYSLSYEQYF
cdr3_nt: TGTGCCAGCAGTTACTCCCTCAGCTACGAGCAGTACTTC
v_call: TRBV6-2/TRBV6-3
d_call: NA
clone_size: once
j_call: TRBJ2-7

cdr3_aa: CASSSGQGVTEAFF
cdr3_nt: TGTGCCAGCAGTTCTGGACAGGGGGTTACTGAAGCTTTCTTT
v_call: TRBV2
d_call: TRBD1
clone_size: NA
j_call: TRBJ1-1

cdr3_aa: CASSLRTGGSTDTQYF
cdr3_nt: TGCGCCAGCAGCTTGAGGACAGGGGGGAGCACAGATACGCAGTATTTT
v_call: TRBV5-1
d_call: TRBD1
clone_size: NA
j_call: TRBJ2-3

cdr3_aa: CAWRYRDRDYGYTF
cdr3_nt: TGTGCCTGGAGATACCGGGACAGGGACTATGGCTACACCTTC
v_call: TRBV30
d_call: TRBD1
clone_size: NA
j_call: TRBJ1-2

cdr3_aa: CASSGTSGTREQYF
cdr3_nt: TGTGCCAGCAGCGGGACTAGCGGGACGAGGGAGCAGTACTTC
v_call: TRBV7-8
d_call: TRBD2
clone_size: few
j_call: TRBJ2-7

cdr3_aa: CASSFGQANEQYF
cdr3_nt: TGTGCCAGCAGCTTTGGACAGGCAAACGAGCAGTACTTC
v_call: TRBV11-2
d_call: TRBD1
clone_size: NA
j_call: TRBJ2-7

cdr3_aa: CASSVDAAWASGGYNEQFF
cdr3_nt: TGTGCCAGCAGCGTAGATGCGGCGTGGGCTAGCGGGGGGTACAATGAGCAGTTCTTC
v_call: TRBV9
d_call: TRBD2
clone_size: NA
j_call: TRBJ2-1

cdr3_aa: CASSHRPDRVYSNQPQHF
cdr3_nt: TGTGCCAGCAGCCACAGACCGGACAGGGTTTATAGCAATCAGCCCCAGCATTTT
v_call: TRBV6-2/TRBV6-3
d_call: TRBD1
clone_size: once
j_call: TRBJ1-5

cdr3_aa: CASRSRDRGTNTEAFF
cdr3_nt: TGTGCCAGCAGGAGTCGGGACAGAGGTACGAACACTGAAGCTTTCTTT
v_call: TRBV5-6
d_call: TRBD1
clone_size: NA
j_call: TRBJ1-1

cdr3_aa: CASNQAGRIDTQYF
cdr3_nt: TGTGCCAGCAACCAAGCGGGTCGGATCGATACGCAGTATTTT
v_call: TRBV2
d_call: NA
clone_size: NA
j_call: TRBJ2-3

cdr3_aa: CASSPGSYEQYF
cdr3_nt: TGTGCCAGTAGTCCGGGATCCTACGAGCAGTACTTC
v_call: TRBV19
d_call: NA
clone_size: NA
j_call: TRBJ2-7

cdr3_aa: CASSLTTSGETQYF
cdr3_nt: TGTGCCAGCAGCTTAACGACTAGCGGAGAGACCCAGTACTTC
v_call: TRBV5-5
d_call: TRBD2
clone_size: NA
j_call: TRBJ2-5

cdr3_aa: CASSPPVGAETQYF
cdr3_nt: TGTGCCAGCTCACCACCGGTGGGGGCCGAGACCCAGTACTTC
v_call: TRBV18
d_call: NA
clone_size: NA
j_call: TRBJ2-5

cdr3_aa: CASSSRGGWQYF
cdr3_nt: TGTGCCAGCAGCTCTAGGGGGGGATGGCAGTACTTC
v_call: TRBV5-6
d_call: NA
clone_size: NA
j_call: TRBJ2-7

cdr3_aa: CASSAAYRTPRGSYNSPLHF
cdr3_nt: TGTGCCAGCAGTGCCGCGTATAGGACACCCAGGGGCTCCTATAATTCACCCCTCCACTTT
v_call: TRBV6-1
d_call: NA
clone_size: NA
j_call: TRBJ1-6

cdr3_aa: CASSLEQSLNTEAFF
cdr3_nt: TGCGCCAGCAGCCTAGAACAGAGTTTGAACACTGAAGCTTTCTTT
v_call: TRBV4-1
d_call: NA
clone_size: NA
j_call: TRBJ1-1

cdr3_aa: CASSTKTGTQYF
cdr3_nt: TGTGCCAGCAGCACCAAGACAGGTACGCAGTATTTT
v_call: TRBV5-6
d_call: NA
clone_size: NA
j_call: TRBJ2-3

cdr3_aa: CASRKLAGVWETQYF
cdr3_nt: TGTGCCAGCAGGAAACTAGCGGGAGTATGGGAGACCCAGTACTTC
v_call: TRBV11-2
d_call: TRBD2
clone_size: NA
j_call: TRBJ2-5

cdr3_aa: CASTGTIHTGELFF
cdr3_nt: TGTGCCAGTACAGGGACAATCCACACCGGGGAGCTGTTTTTT
v_call: TRBV19
d_call: NA
clone_size: NA
j_call: TRBJ2-2

cdr3_aa: CASSVDLRQASAGELFF
cdr3_nt: TGTGCCAGCAGCGTAGATCTTCGTCAGGCCTCGGCCGGGGAGCTGTTTTTT
v_call: TRBV9
d_call: NA
clone_size: few
j_call: TRBJ2-2